This T cell receptor beta chain was identified in a study of response to subunit inactivated influenza vaccine. This CDR3 spans 13 amino acids. V lost 1 base, J lost 4 bases, and 3 bases stayed unmatched. Germline V gene sequence: CDR1 DFQATT, CDR2 SNEGSKA (reference sequence). TCRdb analysed the RT-PCR reads with MiXCR anew, one entry per CDR3 protein. The profile shows about 800,000 distinct CDR3 sequences, around 20% of them singletons. This clonotype has just a few counts. The chain combines TRBV20-1 with TRBJ2-7; 8 bases map to TRBD1. The material sequenced was PBMCs from blood, taken more than 4 days after vaccination. The sequence came from a man in his fifties who received an inactivated influenza vaccine. The CDR3 spells CSARVRGRYEQYF. The CDR3 DNA sequence: TGCAGTGCTAGAGTCAGGGGGCGTTACGAGCAGTACTTC.